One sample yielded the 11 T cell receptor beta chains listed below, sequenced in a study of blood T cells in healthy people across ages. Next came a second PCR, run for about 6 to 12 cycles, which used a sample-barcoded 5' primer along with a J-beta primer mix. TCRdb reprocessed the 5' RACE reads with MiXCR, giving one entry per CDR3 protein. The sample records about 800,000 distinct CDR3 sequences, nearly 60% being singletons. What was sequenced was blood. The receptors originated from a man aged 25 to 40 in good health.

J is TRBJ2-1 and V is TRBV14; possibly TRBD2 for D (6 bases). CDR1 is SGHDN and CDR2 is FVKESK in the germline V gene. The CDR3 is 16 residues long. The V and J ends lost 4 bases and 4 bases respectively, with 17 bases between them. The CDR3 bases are TGTGCCAGCAGCCCAAGATATGGGCGGGGATACAATGAGCAGTTCTTC. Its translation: CASSPRYGRGYNEQFF.

In DNA form, the CDR3 reads TGTGCCAGCAGCCGCTCTAGCGGGGGGGACTACGAGCAGTACTTC. Translating it yields CASSRSSGGDYEQYF. V is TRBV7-2 and J is TRBJ2-7, with 12 nucleotides matching TRBD2. Germline loops: CDR1 SGHTA, CDR2 FQGNSA. J gave up 3 bases and V 5 bases, and 5 bases lay outside the gene matches. The CDR3 spans 15 residues.

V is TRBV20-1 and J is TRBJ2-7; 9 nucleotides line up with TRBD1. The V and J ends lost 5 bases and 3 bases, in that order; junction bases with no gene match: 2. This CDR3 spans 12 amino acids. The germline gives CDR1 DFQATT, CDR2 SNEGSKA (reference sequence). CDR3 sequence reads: CSAPDRGYEQYF. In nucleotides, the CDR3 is TGCAGTGCTCCGGACAGGGGCTACGAGCAGTACTTC.

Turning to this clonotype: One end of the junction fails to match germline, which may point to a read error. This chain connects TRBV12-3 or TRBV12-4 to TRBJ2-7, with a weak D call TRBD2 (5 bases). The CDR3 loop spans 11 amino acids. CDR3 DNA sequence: TGTACCAGCAGTTTGGGAGACGAGCAGTACTTC. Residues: CTSSLGDEQYF.

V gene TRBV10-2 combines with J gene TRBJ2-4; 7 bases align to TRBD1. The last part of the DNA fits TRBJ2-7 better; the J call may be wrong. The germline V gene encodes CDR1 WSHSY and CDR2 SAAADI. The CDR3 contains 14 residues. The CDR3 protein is CASKRQGTGYEQYF. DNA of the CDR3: TGCGCCAGCAAGAGACAGGGAACAGGATACGAGCAGTACTTC.

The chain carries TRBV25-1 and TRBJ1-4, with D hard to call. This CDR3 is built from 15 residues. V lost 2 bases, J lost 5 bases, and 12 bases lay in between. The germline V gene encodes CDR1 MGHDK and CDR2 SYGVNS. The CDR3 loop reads CASSETPRPNEKLFF. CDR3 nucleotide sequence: TGTGCCAGCAGTGAAACCCCGAGGCCCAATGAAAAACTGTTTTTT.

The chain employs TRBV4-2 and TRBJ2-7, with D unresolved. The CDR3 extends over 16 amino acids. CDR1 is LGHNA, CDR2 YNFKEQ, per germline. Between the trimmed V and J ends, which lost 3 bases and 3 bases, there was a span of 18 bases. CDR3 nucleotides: TGTGCCAGCAGCCATATTACAGACCGACCATACTACGAGCAGTACTTC. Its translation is CASSHITDRPYYEQYF.

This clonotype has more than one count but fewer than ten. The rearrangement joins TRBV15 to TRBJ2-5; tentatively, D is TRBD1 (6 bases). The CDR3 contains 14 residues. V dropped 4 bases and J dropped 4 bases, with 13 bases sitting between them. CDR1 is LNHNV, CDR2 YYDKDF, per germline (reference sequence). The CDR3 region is CATSTSGTPETQYF. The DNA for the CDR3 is TGTGCCACCAGCACTTCCGGGACACCAGAGACCCAGTACTTC.

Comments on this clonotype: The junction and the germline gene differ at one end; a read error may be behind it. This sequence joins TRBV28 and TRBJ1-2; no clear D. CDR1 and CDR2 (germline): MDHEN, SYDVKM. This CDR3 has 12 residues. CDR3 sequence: CASAYRSSGYAF. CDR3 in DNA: TGTGCCAGCGCCTACCGTTCCAGTGGCTACGCCTTC.

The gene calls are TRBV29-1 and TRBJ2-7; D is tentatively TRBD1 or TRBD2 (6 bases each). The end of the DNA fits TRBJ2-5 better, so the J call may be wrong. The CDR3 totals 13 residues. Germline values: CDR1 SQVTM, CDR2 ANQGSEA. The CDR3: CSVVYRGRETQYF. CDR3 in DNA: TGCAGCGTGGTATATAGGGGGAGGGAGACCCAGTACTTC.

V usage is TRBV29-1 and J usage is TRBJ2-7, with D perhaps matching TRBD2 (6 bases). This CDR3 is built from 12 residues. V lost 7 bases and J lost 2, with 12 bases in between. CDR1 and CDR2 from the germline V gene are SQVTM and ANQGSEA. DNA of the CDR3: TGCAGCGCCGCGGAGGGCCCCTACGAGCAGTACTTC. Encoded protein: CSAAEGPYEQYF.